This T cell receptor (beta chain) derives from a study of shared clonotypes between healthy human individuals. This clone came up once. Germline V CDR1 and CDR2: GTSNPN, SVGIG (reference sequence). This CDR3 has 15 residues. V was clipped by 0 bases and J by 6 bases, with 12 bases between them. Cells designated naive CD8 were CD45RO-negative and were positively selected for CCR7, with terminally differentiated effector memory CD45RA+ cells excluded. Libraries were prepared by immunoSEQ multiplex PCR; TCRdb keeps only in-frame clonotypes and omits some of them. The sample includes 2 million to 2.5 million clones, over 85% of them seen just once.

The genes are TRBV30 and TRBJ1-6; D is unresolved. The receptor comes from a man aged 18-30 years in good health. Sequences were obtained from naive CD8+ T cells sorted from blood. The chain's CDR3 is CAWSVPMNSNSPLHF. The CDR3 bases are TGTGCCTGGAGTGTACCCATGAACAGTAATTCACCCCTCCACTTT.